Following are 15 T cell receptor beta chains from one sample sequenced in a study of blood T cell repertoires in COVID-19. This table comes from immunoSEQ multiplex PCR, and its TCRdb copy is limited to in-frame clones, with some not included. The top ten hold about 10% of the sample, which has over 130,000 clones, over 75% seen once. Sequencing input: peripheral blood. These receptor sequences come from a man in his fifties or sixties with active or convalescent COVID-19.

The chain recombines TRBV5-1 with TRBJ2-5; 10 nucleotides match TRBD1. Germline CDR1 SGHRS, CDR2 YFSETQ. This CDR3 spans 14 amino acids. The V and J ends lost 5 bases and 2 bases, in that order; junction bases with no gene match: 3. The chain's CDR3 is CASRPGQGQETQYF. CDR3 sequence (DNA): TGCGCCAGCAGGCCGGGACAGGGGCAAGAGACCCAGTACTTC.

V is TRBV3-1 (or the pseudogene TRBV3-2) and J is TRBJ2-7; 10 positions match TRBD1. V gave up 4 bases and J gave up 3 bases; unmatched junction bases: 6. In germline, CDR1 is LGHDT, CDR2 YNNKEL (reference sequence). The CDR3 covers 15 residues. The CDR3 reads CASSPRDRGIYEQYF. The CDR3 DNA reads as TGTGCCAGCAGCCCCCGGGACAGGGGAATCTACGAGCAGTACTTC.

This chain links TRBV3-1 (or the pseudogene TRBV3-2) with TRBJ2-5; D perhaps matches TRBD1 (5 bases). This CDR3 has 15 amino acids. Deletions cut 0 bases from V and 4 bases from J, with 12 bases between. The V gene's germline CDR1 is LGHDT and CDR2 YNNKEL (reference sequence). The CDR3 DNA follows: TGTGCCAGCAGCCAAGAAGGATCAGGGTCAGAGACCCAGTACTTC. Translation: CASSQEGSGSETQYF.

This clone came up once. The chain recombines TRBV25-1 with TRBJ2-3; 8 nucleotides agree with TRBD1. The CDR3 length is 16 residues. CDR1 and CDR2 (germline): MGHDK, SYGVNS. V shed 8 bases, J shed 0 bases, and the junction held 10 bases outside the gene matches. CDR3 DNA: TGTGCCAGCGCCGGGACAGGTGGACCTAGCACAGATACGCAGTATTTT. Translating gives CASAGTGGPSTDTQYF. Filled out from reference TRBV25-1 and TRBJ2-3, the complete variable domain reads EADIYQTPRYLVIGTGKKITLECSQTMGHDKMYWYQQDPGMELHLIHYSYGVNSTEKGDLSSESTVSRIRTEHFPLTLESARPSHTSQYLCASAGTGGPSTDTQYFGPGTRLTVL.

The chain carries TRBV6-2 or TRBV6-3 and TRBJ2-1, with 10 bases lining up with TRBD2. The CDR3 is made up of 17 amino acids. The germline V gene encodes CDR1 MNHEY and CDR2 SVGEGT. Trimming took 5 bases from V and 4 from J; bases not matched to a gene: 11. The CDR3 loop reads CASSTRGSGRSYNEQFF. The DNA of the CDR3 is TGTGCCAGCAGTACCCGAGGTAGCGGGAGGAGTTACAATGAGCAGTTCTTC.

The gene calls are TRBV5-4 and TRBJ2-3, with D uncertain. Looked up from germline, CDR1 is SGHNT and CDR2 is YYREEE (reference sequence). The CDR3 runs to 14 residues. V lost 1 base, J lost 6 bases, and 12 bases lay in between. The CDR3: CASSLSRSIDTQYF. Written as DNA, the CDR3 is TGTGCCAGCAGCTTGTCACGTAGCATTGATACGCAGTATTTT.

The V call is TRBV19, the J call TRBJ1-1; TRBD1 matches at 7 bases. V was clipped by 6 bases and J by 7 bases; unmatched bases: 8. Looked up from germline, CDR1 is LNHDA and CDR2 is SQIVND (reference sequence). The CDR3 sequence is 13 residues long. The CDR3 sequence is CASSWTGPFEAFF. The CDR3 DNA follows: TGTGCCAGTAGCTGGACAGGTCCCTTTGAAGCTTTCTTT.

The J gene is TRBJ1-2, the V gene TRBV6-5; perhaps TRBD1 as D (5 bases). The CDR3 loop spans 12 amino acids. Trimming stripped 6 bases from V and 4 bases from J, with 9 bases between. Germline V lookup: CDR1 MNHEY, CDR2 SVGAGI. The DNA for the CDR3 is TGTGCCAGCAGGGACATTTCCTATGGCTACACCTTC. Translated, it gives CASRDISYGYTF.

The chain uses TRBV9 and TRBJ1-5, with 8 bases that match TRBD1. Germline V gene lookup returns CDR1 SGDLS and CDR2 YYNGEE. CDR3 length: 15 amino acids. Unmatched junction bases numbered 7, after V lost 2 bases and J lost 6 bases. In nucleotides, the CDR3 is TGTGCCAGCAGCGTCTCGACAGGGGATAGTCAGCCCCAGCATTTT. This encodes CASSVSTGDSQPQHF.

The chain combines TRBV19 with TRBJ2-3; TRBD1 might be the D (6 bases). In germline, CDR1 is LNHDA, CDR2 SQIVND (reference sequence). The CDR3 totals 15 residues. V lost 5 bases, J lost 2 bases, and 14 bases lay in between. The CDR3 sequence: CASSLQGWNTDTQYF. DNA for the CDR3: TGTGCCAGTAGTTTACAGGGTTGGAACACAGATACGCAGTATTTT.

The rearrangement joins TRBV11-2 to TRBJ2-7; 9 positions agree with TRBD1. The CDR3 is 16 residues long. In germline, CDR1 is SGHAT, CDR2 FQNNGV. V shed 5 bases and J 4 bases; nucleotides not matched to a gene: 12. The CDR3 reads CASSRSPGQGPYEQYF. Here the CDR3 DNA reads TGTGCCAGCAGCCGGTCCCCGGGACAGGGACCTTACGAGCAGTACTTC.

This clone was observed a few times. The chain couples TRBV27 to TRBJ2-7, with 7 positions matching TRBD2. CDR3 length equals 16 residues. Trimming cost V 3 bases and J 5 bases; bases outside gene matches: 13. The germline gives CDR1 MNHEY, CDR2 SMNVEV (reference sequence). The CDR3 loop is CASSFSGPGRGDEQYF. In DNA form, the CDR3 reads TGTGCCAGCAGTTTCTCGGGACCGGGCCGGGGGGACGAGCAGTACTTC.

The rearrangement uses TRBV5-1 and TRBJ2-7; TRBD2 agrees at 8 bases. From germline, CDR1 is SGHRS and CDR2 YFSETQ. Germline trimming cut 0 bases from V and 2 bases from J; bases unmatched to any gene: 7. The length of the CDR3 is 16 residues. CDR3 DNA sequence: TGCGCCAGCAGCTTGGCCTTGGTAGCGGGAACCTACGAGCAGTACTTC. Translating gives CASSLALVAGTYEQYF.

This chain uses TRBV7-3 with TRBJ1-1; possibly TRBD1 for D (5 bases). The V end lost 2 bases, the J end lost 7 bases, and 11 bases lay between the germline ends. The CDR3 extends over 13 amino acids. The germline gives CDR1 SGHTA, CDR2 FQGTGA. The DNA of the CDR3 is TGTGCCAGCAGCTTAGGGGCAGCCCGTGAAGCTTTCTTT. It encodes CASSLGAAREAFF.

V usage is TRBV15 and J usage is TRBJ2-5, with 7 nucleotides matching TRBD1. The CDR3 runs to 12 residues. CDR1 LNHNV and CDR2 YYDKDF come from the germline V gene (reference sequence). V dropped 3 bases and J dropped 11; count of bases not matched to a gene: 6. The CDR3 sequence is CATSRGPDRQYF. DNA of the CDR3: TGTGCCACCAGCAGGGGACCGGACAGGCAGTACTTC.